These 14 T cell receptor beta chains share one sample of origin, sequenced in a study of OX40 agonist ivuxolimab in advanced cancers. TCRdb's copy holds only in-frame clones and misses some; the assay was immunoSEQ multiplex PCR. The sample shows about 110,000 clones, around nine tenths of them seen only once. Here the sequenced sample was CD4+ or CD8+ T cells sorted from blood, taken in a trial of the OX40 agonist ivuxolimab. The origin of the receptors is an adult with an advanced solid tumor such as melanoma, head and neck, liver or kidney cancer.

This chain uses TRBV4-3 with TRBJ2-2; D gene uncertain. Trimming left V 0 bases short and J 5 bases short, with 10 bases between. The CDR3 covers 15 residues. CDR1 and CDR2 (germline): LGHNA, YSLEER. The CDR3 region has the DNA TGCGCCAGCAGCCAAGATCGAGCGCAGACCGGGGAGCTGTTTTTT. Protein product: CASSQDRAQTGELFF.

V usage is TRBV7-9 and J usage is TRBJ1-2, with TRBD1 matching over 7 bases. This CDR3 contains 13 residues. V shed 7 bases and J 8 bases; nucleotides not matched to a gene: 10. Germline V gene lookup returns CDR1 SEHNR and CDR2 FQNEAQ (reference sequence). In DNA form, the CDR3 reads TGTGCCAGCACCAAACCCGGGACAGACGGCTACACCTTC. Protein product: CASTKPGTDGYTF.

The rearrangement uses TRBV9 and TRBJ2-7, with TRBD2 identical over 9 bases. The CDR3 contains 16 residues. With V trimmed by 0 bases and J by 7 bases, 11 bases remained unmatched. The V gene's germline CDR1 is SGDLS and CDR2 YYNGEE. CDR3 amino acids: CASSVGKREALYEQYF. DNA of the CDR3: TGTGCCAGCAGCGTAGGAAAGCGGGAGGCCCTCTATGAGCAGTACTTC.

V gene TRBV28 combines with J gene TRBJ2-2, with 7 nucleotides matching TRBD2. The CDR3 spans 15 residues. Germline V CDR1 and CDR2: MDHEN, SYDVKM. J was trimmed by 5 bases and V by 8 bases; bases with no gene match: 11. The CDR3 loop reads CASLPAGAVTGELFF. CDR3 nucleotides: TGTGCCAGCCTCCCCGCGGGAGCGGTTACCGGGGAGCTGTTTTTT.

The chain couples TRBV7-3 to TRBJ1-1; D is undetermined. The germline gives CDR1 SGHTA, CDR2 FQGTGA. The CDR3 runs 13 residues. The V end was cut by 5 bases, the J end by 5 bases, with 12 bases between. This chain's CDR3 is CASSPQRLTEAFF. The DNA for the CDR3 is TGTGCCAGCAGCCCCCAACGTTTGACTGAAGCTTTCTTT. Variable domain in full (rest from reference TRBV7-3 and TRBJ1-1): GAGVSQTPSNKVTEKGKYVELRCDPISGHTALYWYRQSLGQGPEFLIYFQGTGAADDSGLPNDRFFAVRPEGSVSTLKIQRTERGDSAVYLCASSPQRLTEAFFGQGTRLTVV.

The rearrangement uses TRBV2 and TRBJ2-2; 7 bases match TRBD1. The CDR3 length is 14 residues. Germline values: CDR1 SNHLY, CDR2 FYNNEI. Unmatched junction bases numbered 3, after V lost 6 bases and J lost 2 bases. The DNA of the CDR3 is TGTGCCAGCAGAGACAGGGTAAACACCGGGGAGCTGTTTTTT. Encoded protein: CASRDRVNTGELFF.

The V gene is TRBV7-6, the J gene TRBJ2-3; D might be TRBD2 (5 bases). Germline loops: CDR1 SGHVS, CDR2 FNYEAQ. V was shortened by 5 bases and J by 1 base, with 16 bases between the two germline ends. The CDR3 runs 16 residues. The DNA for the CDR3 is TGTGCCAGCAGCCCTAGGGCAGGAGGAGGCACAGATACGCAGTATTTT. Encoded protein: CASSPRAGGGTDTQYF.

The chain uses TRBV4-3 and TRBJ2-1; 7 bases fit TRBD1. Germline CDR1 reads LGHNA; CDR2 reads YSLEER. This CDR3 is 15 amino acids long. J lost 2 bases, V lost 1 base, and 2 bases had no gene match. The DNA for the CDR3 is TGCGCCAGCAGCCAAGGGACAGGCACCTACAATGAGCAGTTCTTC. It encodes CASSQGTGTYNEQFF.

This clone has just one count. The CDR3 DNA reads TGTGCCTGGAGCATAAGGGTAGGGGGAAACACCATATATTTT. It encodes CAWSIRVGGNTIYF. The rearrangement uses TRBV30 and TRBJ1-3; D uncertain. The germline V gene has CDR1 GTSNPN and CDR2 SVGIG (reference sequence). Trimming stripped 3 bases from V and 4 bases from J, with 13 bases between. This CDR3 has 14 amino acids.

The chain has TRBV10-3 and TRBJ1-3; tentative D call: TRBD1 (5 bases). Germline V gene lookup returns CDR1 ENHRY and CDR2 SYGVKD. The CDR3 is 15 amino acids. V was pared by 4 bases and J by 0 bases, with 10 bases between. The CDR3 loop reads CAISGDRDSGNTIYF. Here the CDR3 DNA reads TGTGCCATCAGTGGGGACCGGGACTCTGGAAACACCATATATTTT.

J is TRBJ1-5 and V is TRBV10-2; D is possibly TRBD1 (6 bases). Germline CDR1 reads WSHSY; CDR2 reads SAAADI. Trimming took 3 bases from V and 2 from J, leaving 8 bases between them. The CDR3 is made up of 14 amino acids. Written as DNA, the CDR3 is TGCGCCAGCAGTGAACAGGGCGGCAATCAGCCCCAGCATTTT. Translated, it gives CASSEQGGNQPQHF.

V and J are TRBV6-5 and TRBJ2-5, with TRBD2 matching over 7 bases. V shed 0 bases, J shed 5 bases, and the junction held 6 bases outside the gene matches. Per the germline V gene, CDR1 is MNHEY and CDR2 is SVGAGI. The CDR3 consists of 15 residues. The CDR3 region has the DNA TGTGCCAGCAGTTACTCATTAGCGGGTGCGGAGACCCAGTACTTC. As protein: CASSYSLAGAETQYF.

V and J are TRBV19 and TRBJ1-3, with D possibly being TRBD1 (6 bases). Looked up from germline, CDR1 is LNHDA and CDR2 is SQIVND (reference sequence). The ends were cut back, 8 bases at V and 0 bases at J, with 14 bases in the middle. The CDR3 consists of 15 residues. The CDR3 spells CASWDTGSSGNTIYF. CDR3 nucleotide sequence: TGTGCCAGTTGGGACACGGGGTCCTCTGGAAACACCATATATTTT.

This CDR3 is CASSSTRFVAQYF. The CDR3 nucleotides read TGTGCCAGCAGTTCGACCCGATTTGTCGCCCAGTACTTC. This chain connects TRBV27 to TRBJ2-5; D is unresolved. Trimming removed 4 bases from V and 9 bases from J, with 15 bases in between. CDR1 MNHEY and CDR2 SMNVEV come from the germline V gene (reference sequence). This CDR3 region has 13 residues.